This T cell receptor beta chain appears in the sequencing data of a study of cytomegalovirus exposure and HLA in healthy donors. Study outcomes and limitations: A later analysis showed that HLA-associated TCR beta chains had undergone more clonal expansion than equally common others.

PCR was performed using 60 Vbeta and 13 Jbeta primers. TCRdb's table, derived via immunoSEQ multiplex PCR, lists solely in-frame clones and lacks some. The sample lists roughly 120,000 clones, approximately 74% occurring once. To note about this clone: Its target is unknown.

This CDR3 is 21 amino acids long. V lost 6 bases, J lost 0 bases, and 30 bases lay in between. Germline loops: CDR1 MDHEN, CDR2 SYDVKM. The V and J genes are TRBV28 and TRBJ1-3; D gene ambiguous. This clonotype originated in a woman in her forties or fifties in good health and CMV-seropositive. Sequenced: PBMCs. The CDR3, as DNA: TGTGCCAGCAGCCAGCTAGTCTTAGGGAGAAATCGAATCGACTCTGGAAACACCATATATTTT. Translation gives CASSQLVLGRNRIDSGNTIYF.